The rows below give T cell receptor beta chains drawn from one sample of a study of shared clonotypes between healthy human individuals. This table comes from immunoSEQ multiplex PCR, and its TCRdb copy is limited to in-frame clones, with some not included. The repertoire includes about 2 million clones, 85% to 95% of them detected once, and more than 0.1% sits in the top ten. Sequencing was carried out using naive CD4+ T cells sorted from blood. These receptors were taken from a man aged 18 to 29 in good health. The conserved cysteine and the conserved F or W are not part of the CDR3 here. The order of the fields is V gene, CDR3 length, J gene, CDR3 protein.

V gene: TRBV30; CDR3 length: 12; J gene: TRBJ2-1; CDR3 protein: AWSSIIEGNEQF
V gene: TRBV29-1; CDR3 length: 11; J gene: TRBJ2-7; CDR3 protein: SAIGGVTYEQY
V gene: TRBV5-4; CDR3 length: 14; J gene: TRBJ1-3; CDR3 protein: ASSLAGTGTINTIY
V gene: TRBV6-5; CDR3 length: 13; J gene: TRBJ1-5; CDR3 protein: ASRSNRGKNQPQH
V gene: TRBV6-1; CDR3 length: 12; J gene: TRBJ1-2; CDR3 protein: ASSQQGRFYGYT
V gene: TRBV6-1; CDR3 length: 11; J gene: TRBJ1-5; CDR3 protein: ASEGGSGQPQH
V gene: TRBV27; CDR3 length: 14; J gene: TRBJ2-4; CDR3 protein: ASSSTAFSAKNIQY
V gene: TRBV6-5; CDR3 length: 12; J gene: TRBJ1-3; CDR3 protein: ASSYSGTEGILY
V gene: TRBV19; CDR3 length: 11; J gene: TRBJ2-7; CDR3 protein: ASSIEGSYEQY
V gene: TRBV9; CDR3 length: 13; J gene: TRBJ2-7; CDR3 protein: ASSVAPTPSYEQY
V gene: TRBV28; CDR3 length: 13; J gene: TRBJ1-1; CDR3 protein: ASSPSSRGNTEAF
V gene: TRBV10-3; CDR3 length: 13; J gene: TRBJ1-5; CDR3 protein: AISESGGSNQPQH
V gene: TRBV13; CDR3 length: 11; J gene: TRBJ2-1; CDR3 protein: ASSLGGSNEQF
V gene: TRBV7-3; CDR3 length: 12; J gene: TRBJ2-5; CDR3 protein: ASSPGTGKETQY
V gene: TRBV18; CDR3 length: 11; J gene: TRBJ2-7; CDR3 protein: ASSKTQEYEQY
V gene: TRBV29-1; CDR3 length: 14; J gene: TRBJ2-2; CDR3 protein: SVRSDRHANTGELF
V gene: TRBV30; CDR3 length: 11; J gene: TRBJ1-4; CDR3 protein: AWSKGIEEKLF
V gene: TRBV6-5; CDR3 length: 11; J gene: TRBJ2-1; CDR3 protein: ASSGDTYNEQF
V gene: TRBV19; CDR3 length: 17; J gene: TRBJ1-6; CDR3 protein: ASSTVLPLGSGNNSPLH
V gene: TRBV5-4; CDR3 length: 13; J gene: TRBJ2-3; CDR3 protein: ASTPDAANTDTQY
V gene: TRBV6-5; CDR3 length: 12; J gene: TRBJ1-1; CDR3 protein: ASSYVGPNTEAF
V gene: TRBV29-1; CDR3 length: 12; J gene: TRBJ2-1; CDR3 protein: SALRDSSNNEQF
V gene: TRBV9; CDR3 length: 15; J gene: TRBJ2-7; CDR3 protein: ASSPTPLARSSYEQY
V gene: TRBV5-1; CDR3 length: 13; J gene: TRBJ1-3; CDR3 protein: ASSLDSASGNTIY
V gene: TRBV28; CDR3 length: 10; J gene: TRBJ2-7; CDR3 protein: ASSLGMYEQY
V gene: TRBV5-1; CDR3 length: 12; J gene: TRBJ2-2; CDR3 protein: ASSDTAGPGELF
V gene: TRBV7-2; CDR3 length: 13; J gene: TRBJ2-3; CDR3 protein: ASSLGGEATDTQY
V gene: TRBV5-6; CDR3 length: 13; J gene: TRBJ1-2; CDR3 protein: ASSLGGKANYGYT
V gene: TRBV6-1; CDR3 length: 11; J gene: TRBJ1-2; CDR3 protein: ASNEDRVYGYT
V gene: TRBV9; CDR3 length: 14; J gene: TRBJ1-3; CDR3 protein: ASSVSSGYSGNTIY
V gene: TRBV5-1; CDR3 length: 11; J gene: TRBJ2-5; CDR3 protein: ASSLLAEETQY
V gene: TRBV7-2; CDR3 length: 11; J gene: TRBJ2-7; CDR3 protein: ASSLAWEYEQY
V gene: TRBV7-2; CDR3 length: 12; J gene: TRBJ2-5; CDR3 protein: ASSTGLTQETQY
V gene: TRBV27; CDR3 length: 11; J gene: TRBJ1-4; CDR3 protein: ASSHGRREKLF
V gene: TRBV29-1; CDR3 length: 12; J gene: TRBJ1-4; CDR3 protein: SVVKTGGSEKLF
V gene: TRBV19; CDR3 length: 10; J gene: TRBJ2-3; CDR3 protein: ASSPSTDTQY
V gene: TRBV29-1; CDR3 length: 13; J gene: TRBJ2-2; CDR3 protein: SVLLKGGNTGELF
V gene: TRBV11-2; CDR3 length: 11; J gene: TRBJ2-7; CDR3 protein: ASSRGGKNEQY
V gene: TRBV14; CDR3 length: 10; J gene: TRBJ2-2; CDR3 protein: ASSQSTGELF
V gene: TRBV4-1; CDR3 length: 11; J gene: TRBJ1-5; CDR3 protein: ASSQVAEQPQH
V gene: TRBV10-3; CDR3 length: 11; J gene: TRBJ1-3; CDR3 protein: ASVDRGRNTIY
V gene: TRBV6-5; CDR3 length: 13; J gene: TRBJ2-2; CDR3 protein: ASSYGTFNTGELF
V gene: TRBV27; CDR3 length: 11; J gene: TRBJ2-3; CDR3 protein: ASRLSKGDTQY
V gene: TRBV18; CDR3 length: 13; J gene: TRBJ2-5; CDR3 protein: ASSLSGDSLWTQY
V gene: TRBV13; CDR3 length: 13; J gene: TRBJ2-7; CDR3 protein: ASSRPGRKSYEQY
V gene: TRBV19; CDR3 length: 14; J gene: TRBJ2-3; CDR3 protein: ASSSGTSGLGDTQY
V gene: TRBV10-1; CDR3 length: 11; J gene: TRBJ1-2; CDR3 protein: ASSEDRYYGYT
V gene: TRBV5-4; CDR3 length: 11; J gene: TRBJ2-1; CDR3 protein: ASSLELANEQF
V gene: TRBV6-1; CDR3 length: 11; J gene: TRBJ1-2; CDR3 protein: ASRSTGVLGYT
V gene: TRBV25-1; CDR3 length: 11; J gene: TRBJ1-1; CDR3 protein: ASRGQGATKAF
V gene: TRBV5-1; CDR3 length: 13; J gene: TRBJ1-6; CDR3 protein: ASSLDSSYNSPLH
V gene: TRBV5-6; CDR3 length: 13; J gene: TRBJ2-7; CDR3 protein: ASSTRGQGGAEQY
V gene: TRBV15; CDR3 length: 14; J gene: TRBJ2-3; CDR3 protein: ATSRSRFAPQDTQY
V gene: TRBV6-5; CDR3 length: 12; J gene: TRBJ2-1; CDR3 protein: ASRQRQGSYEQF
V gene: TRBV6-5; CDR3 length: 13; J gene: TRBJ2-3; CDR3 protein: ASSYFPGGTDTQY
V gene: TRBV28; CDR3 length: 13; J gene: TRBJ2-7; CDR3 protein: ASTLGGVGTYEQY
V gene: TRBV30; CDR3 length: 14; J gene: TRBJ1-2; CDR3 protein: AWRISCSGVVYGYT
V gene: TRBV6-1; CDR3 length: 13; J gene: TRBJ2-2; CDR3 protein: ASSPRDFPTGELF
V gene: TRBV2; CDR3 length: 14; J gene: TRBJ1-1; CDR3 protein: ASSEDGYVRNTEAF
V gene: TRBV9; CDR3 length: 14; J gene: TRBJ1-2; CDR3 protein: ASSGKEGGRIYGYT